This T cell receptor beta chain emerged from a study of shared clonotypes between healthy human individuals. Broader study findings: With a handful of donors compared, around 4.7% of naive CD4 clonotypes were shared. Among non-shared clonotypes, generation probabilities were lower than among those shared by all four donors.

The CDR3 extends over 13 amino acids. Germline CDR1 and CDR2: SQVTM and ANQGSEA. V was trimmed by 2 bases and J by 5 bases, leaving 12 bases between them. This clone appeared a single time. No antigen is known for it. The table came from immunoSEQ multiplex PCR; TCRdb's copy has only in-frame clones and leaves some out. In the table there are about 680,000 clones, 92% of which are singletons. Selected positively for CCR7 and CD45RO-negative, naive CD8 cells excluded terminally differentiated effector memory CD45RA+ cells. The sequenced sample consisted of naive CD8+ T cells sorted from blood. V and J are TRBV29-1 and TRBJ2-5; weak D call: TRBD1 (6 bases). This TCR derives from a man under 40 in good health. The CDR3 nucleotides read TGCAGCGTTGAATTGGGGGCCTGGGAGACCCAGTACTTC. Residues: CSVELGAWETQYF.